Sequencing of this T cell receptor (beta chain) was carried out in a study of vaccination effects on CD4 cells after COVID-19. Background on the study: There were a couple of convalescent patients who gave samples 16 days and one week before vaccination. Study-level results: A shortage of convalescent patients and an absence of early post-infection timepoints characterized the study.

This CDR3 has 17 residues. The germline V gene encodes CDR1 KGHSH and CDR2 LQKENI. V was cut by 3 bases and J by 2 bases, with 20 bases left in between. This clone was detected only a few times. Its target is not known. Sequenced by immunoSEQ multiplex PCR; TCRdb stores in-frame clones only, minus some. There are roughly 54,000 clones in the sample; under 80% occur only once, and about 5% lies in the top ten. In the ViraFEST assay, antigen-specific CD4+ clonotypes were identified by expansion after peptide-pool stimulation. Following 10 days of culture, CD4+ T cells were isolated. A positive SARS-CoV-2 PCR test fell between March and December 2020. Researchers assigned an HIV-1 Nef peptide pool to the negative control culture. A half-volume exchange with IL-2 medium occurred on days 3 and 7.

The TCR originated in a human donor who had a prior SARS-CoV-2 infection. The rearrangement links TRBV18 to TRBJ2-7; D tentatively fits TRBD1 or TRBD2 (5 bases each). The sample in question was CD4+ T cells from PBMCs cultured with HIV peptides, obtained before COVID-19 vaccination. Stated subset: HIV-1 Nef peptide pool negative control/reference culture. The CDR3 here is CASSPAQNDRDPYEQYF. CDR3 in DNA: TGTGCCAGCTCACCGGCCCAAAACGACCGGGACCCCTACGAGCAGTACTTC.